The source of this TCR beta chain is a study of blood T cell repertoires in COVID-19. Study as a whole: From T cells, B-cell-depleted T cells, or PBMCs came the material, which was cDNA or gDNA.

Repertoires were generated with immunoSEQ multiplex PCR, while TCRdb's copy carries only in-frame clones and drops some. The data hold approximately 75,000 clones, with around 67% observed a single time. The CDR3 is 15 residues long. With V trimmed by 7 bases and J by 2 bases, 9 bases remained unmatched. The germline V gene encodes CDR1 LNHDA and CDR2 SQIVND (reference sequence). This chain links TRBV19 with TRBJ1-2; 8 nucleotides align to TRBD1. The source of this sequence is a human donor with acute or convalescent COVID-19. The donor label of this sample is uncertain. The sequenced sample consisted of peripheral blood. Here the CDR3 DNA reads TGTGCCAGTACGAGGGGACAGGTGCGAAACTATGGCTACACCTTC. As protein: CASTRGQVRNYGYTF. The complete variable domain, with remaining parts taken from reference TRBV19 and TRBJ1-2, reads DGGITQSPKYLFRKEGQNVTLSCEQNLNHDAMYWYRQDPGQGLRLIYYSQIVNDFQKGDIAEGYSVSREKKESFPLTVTSAQKNPTAFYLCASTRGQVRNYGYTFGSGTRLTVV.